The clone carrying this T cell receptor (beta chain) was recorded only once. Unmatched junction bases numbered 9, after V lost 2 bases and J lost 7 bases. The germline V gene has CDR1 MNHEY and CDR2 SVGAGI. CDR3 length equals 16 residues. The data belong to a study of blood T cell repertoires in COVID-19. Libraries were prepared by immunoSEQ multiplex PCR; TCRdb keeps only in-frame clonotypes and omits some of them. Of tens of thousands of clones in the sample, more than 80% were seen once. The clonotype originates from an elderly man with COVID-19, enrolled during active disease. Sequencing was performed on peripheral blood. V gene TRBV6-5 combines with J gene TRBJ2-7, with 12 bases lining up with TRBD2. The CDR3 sequence: CASSYLTSGGDLEQYF. CDR3 coding DNA: TGTGCCAGCAGTTACCTGACTAGCGGGGGTGACCTAGAGCAGTACTTC.